One TCR beta chain is described in this entry. The antigen remains undetermined. The sample belongs to a study of T cells in localized non-small cell lung cancer. The V and J ends lost 8 bases and 6 bases respectively, with 12 bases between them. This CDR3 spans 12 amino acids. The germline CDR1 and CDR2 sequences are SGHRS and YFSETQ. General study points: Exceeding tumor, uninvolved adjacent lung had the highest T cell clonality.

Data came from immunoSEQ multiplex PCR; TCRdb stores just in-frame clones and leaves some out. In the table there are 70,000 or so clones, about four fifths of which are singletons. This clonotype was sampled from an older female donor with stage I lung adenocarcinoma. The sequences come from peripheral blood, collected before any cancer treatment. This rearrangement joins TRBV5-1 to TRBJ2-1; a weak D match, TRBD1 (5 bases). The CDR3: CARQEFSNEQFF. The CDR3 DNA sequence: TGCGCCAGACAGGAGTTTAGCAATGAGCAGTTCTTC.